This TCR beta chain was obtained from a study of T cells in Graves' hyperthyroidism and ophthalmopathy. Study at large: Peripheral blood was secured at the point of initial diagnosis, before any treatment. Study-level points and caveats: Most clonotypes expanded in the thyroid (above 0.001) were also present in blood. Ophthalmopathy stood apart from stable hyperthyroidism in a 13 V-J model.

This clonotype was observed a handful of times. Its antigen is currently unknown. Template material for amplifying TCR beta CDR3 regions consisted of RNA transcripts. Initially, a first-round RT-PCR of the TCR CDR3 employed the HTBI primer set. TCRdb reprocessed the multiplex PCR reads with MiXCR, giving one entry per CDR3 protein. The table shows 600,000 to 800,000 distinct CDR3 sequences, with 30% to 40% occurring only once. This CDR3 is built from 17 residues. Trimming at V came to 0 bases and at J to 1 base, leaving 8 bases not matched to a gene. Any patient presenting with uncontrolled infection, other autoimmune disease, pregnancy or lactation was left out.

The receptor was isolated from a woman aged 40 to 50 with Graves' hyperthyroidism. This chain uses TRBV12-3 or TRBV12-4 with TRBJ1-1, with TRBD1 matching 7 bases. The sequenced sample consisted of blood. The CDR3 loop reads CASSLAPIRTGNTEAFF. The CDR3 nucleotides read TGTGCCAGCAGTTTAGCGCCTATTAGGACAGGGAACACTGAAGCTTTCTTT.